This T cell receptor (beta chain) came from a study of cytomegalovirus exposure and HLA in healthy donors. CDR1 is GTSNPN and CDR2 is SVGIG in the germline V gene (reference sequence). The V segment lost 5 bases and the J segment 7 bases; nucleotides outside the gene matches: 4. The CDR3 sequence is 11 residues long. The PCR made use of 60 Vbeta and 13 Jbeta primers. Clones were sequenced by immunoSEQ multiplex PCR, and TCRdb holds only the in-frame ones, with some missing. Of 100,000 or so clones in the sample, about 70% were seen once. The rearrangement joins TRBV30 to TRBJ1-2; 7 bases agree with TRBD1. The receptor comes from a middle-aged woman in good health and CMV-seronegative. The sample comprised PBMCs. The DNA of the CDR3 is TGTGCCTGGGAGGGGGCTGGTGGCTACACCTTC. Residues: CAWEGAGGYTF.